These 23 T cell receptor beta chains were sequenced from one sample in a study of PD-1 blockade in classical Hodgkin lymphoma. Every single patient, without exception, relapsed after autologous stem cell transplantation, and brentuximab vedotin exposure varied. Generated by immunoSEQ multiplex PCR, the TCRdb table keeps only in-frame clones and is missing some. Counted here are 20,000 to 25,000 clones, around 70% occurring once; the ten biggest clones make up roughly a quarter. This specimen was peripheral blood mononuclear cells (PBMCs), taken before the second cycle of nivolumab. The source is a human donor with classical Hodgkin lymphoma.

The V call is TRBV5-1, the J call TRBJ2-1; D remains unclear. V lost 0 bases to trimming and J lost 5 bases, with 9 bases between them. Looked up from germline, CDR1 is SGHRS and CDR2 is YFSETQ. CDR3 size: 14 residues. In nucleotides, the CDR3 is TGCGCCAGCAGCTTGGAATGGGGAAACAATGAGCAGTTCTTC. Residues: CASSLEWGNNEQFF.

The chain joins TRBV7-2 to TRBJ2-1, with TRBD2 matching 8 bases. Germline values: CDR1 SGHTA, CDR2 FQGNSA. The CDR3 totals 15 residues. The V segment lost 5 bases and the J segment 4 bases; nucleotides outside the gene matches: 7. The CDR3 sequence: CASSLQGLEYNEQFF. CDR3 DNA: TGTGCCAGCAGCCTGCAGGGACTAGAGTACAATGAGCAGTTCTTC.

In its sample, this clone was seen once. The chain employs TRBV19 and TRBJ2-1; D gene unclear. Trimming shortened V by 5 bases and J by 7 bases, and 9 bases separated the two germline ends. This CDR3 region has 12 residues. Per the germline V gene, CDR1 is LNHDA and CDR2 is SQIVND (reference sequence). The CDR3 loop is CASSLRINEQFF. In DNA form, the CDR3 reads TGTGCCAGTAGTCTGCGGATAAATGAGCAGTTCTTC.

The rearrangement joins TRBV6-6 to TRBJ1-2; possible D gene TRBD1, 5 bases. Trimming stripped 2 bases from V and 2 bases from J, with 12 bases between. The CDR3 spans 15 residues. Germline V CDR1 and CDR2: MNHNY, SVGAGI (reference sequence). The CDR3 DNA reads as TGTGCCAGCAGTTACGGTGACAGAAGGAACTATGGCTACACCTTC. Protein: CASSYGDRRNYGYTF.

The sample holds a few counts of this clone. V is TRBV11-2 and J is TRBJ1-3, with D tentatively TRBD1 (6 bases). This CDR3 is 14 amino acids long. Deletions cut 3 bases from V and 7 bases from J, with 13 bases between. Germline CDR1 SGHAT, CDR2 FQNNGV. The CDR3 is CASSLSQGSNTIYF. CDR3 DNA: TGTGCCAGCAGCTTGAGTCAGGGGAGCAACACCATATATTTT.

This clone occurred a few times. In DNA, the CDR3 is TGCAGCGTAGGGAGAACACAGGGGAATGAGCAGTTCTTC. It specifies CSVGRTQGNEQFF. The chain joins TRBV29-1 to TRBJ2-1; 7 nucleotides match TRBD1. The junction had 9 bases not matched to a gene; V was cut back by 6 bases and J by 7 bases. This CDR3 is 13 amino acids long. Looked up from germline, CDR1 is SQVTM and CDR2 is ANQGSEA.

This sequence joins TRBV14 and TRBJ1-1; 11 bases are shared with TRBD1. After removal of 1 base from V and 10 bases from J, the junction contained 2 bases not matched to a gene. Germline V gene sequence: CDR1 SGHDN, CDR2 FVKESK. The CDR3 length is 13 residues. In DNA, the CDR3 is TGTGCCAGCAGCCAAGCCGGGACAGGGGGAGCTTTCTTT. The encoded protein is CASSQAGTGGAFF.

V and J are TRBV30 and TRBJ2-2; D perhaps matches TRBD2 (5 bases). The germline gives CDR1 GTSNPN, CDR2 SVGIG (reference sequence). The CDR3 runs 13 residues. Trimming removed 2 bases from V and 5 bases from J, with 9 bases in between. The CDR3 nucleotides are TGTGCCTGGAGTATTAGCGCGACCGGGGAGCTGTTTTTT. Amino acids: CAWSISATGELFF.

In this sample, this clone turned up once. The rearrangement uses TRBV6-6 and TRBJ1-1, with TRBD1 identical over 10 bases. The ends lost 6 bases at V and 1 base at J; junction bases unmatched: 2. CDR3 length: 14 amino acids. Germline V gene data show CDR1 as MNHNY and CDR2 as SVGAGI (reference sequence). CDR3 protein: CASRDRGGNTEAFF. The CDR3 DNA reads TGTGCCAGCAGGGACAGGGGGGGGAACACTGAAGCTTTCTTT.

V and J are TRBV18 and TRBJ2-6; no reliable D call. The V end lost 3 bases, the J end lost 4 bases, and 16 bases lay between the germline ends. The CDR3 contains 17 residues. CDR1 and CDR2 from the germline V gene are KGHSH and LQKENI. CDR3: CASSPLRTALGANVLTF. DNA of the CDR3: TGTGCCAGCTCACCTCTCCGGACGGCACTCGGGGCCAACGTCCTGACTTTC.

The CDR3 DNA is TGTGCCATCAGCTGGGCGGGAGTAGAAGAGACCCAGTACTTC. Its translation: CAISWAGVEETQYF. The V and J genes are TRBV6-5 and TRBJ2-5; 7 bases line up with TRBD2. The CDR3 sequence is 14 residues long. V was clipped by 10 bases and J by 3 bases; unmatched bases: 11. From germline, CDR1 is MNHEY and CDR2 SVGAGI.

Here the CDR3 DNA reads TGTGCCAGCAGTTATTCCATCGGGGCGAATCAGCCCCAGCATTTT. This sequence encodes CASSYSIGANQPQHF. This chain joins TRBV6-5 and TRBJ1-5; maybe TRBD1 (5 bases). V gave up 3 bases and J gave up 4 bases, with 13 bases separating them. Germline V gene lookup returns CDR1 MNHEY and CDR2 SVGAGI. The CDR3 totals 15 residues.

The genes are TRBV7-9 and TRBJ2-3, with 7 bases identical to TRBD2. CDR3 size: 17 residues. The trim removed 5 bases at V and 2 bases at J, leaving 13 bases unmatched. Germline CDR1 reads SEHNR; CDR2 reads FQNEAQ (reference sequence). CDR3 in amino acids: CASSPLLGRVATDTQYF. The CDR3 coding sequence is TGTGCCAGCAGCCCCCTCTTGGGGAGGGTCGCCACAGATACGCAGTATTTT.

The CDR3 region is CASSQLGPLRISQIEQFF. The CDR3 coding sequence is TGTGCCAGCAGCCAGTTAGGACCCCTTAGGATCTCCCAAATTGAGCAGTTCTTC. V usage is TRBV14 and J usage is TRBJ2-1; D remains ambiguous. Germline V lookup: CDR1 SGHDN, CDR2 FVKESK. Trimming pared 3 bases from V and 9 bases from J, leaving 27 bases between. The CDR3 spans 18 residues.

The rearrangement uses TRBV19 and TRBJ2-3; a weak D match, TRBD2 (5 bases). Germline-derived CDR1 and CDR2 are LNHDA and SQIVND (reference sequence). V was trimmed by 9 bases and J by 5 bases, leaving 9 bases between them. The CDR3 loop spans 11 amino acids. The CDR3 DNA follows: TGTGCCAGCTCAGCGGTAGATACGCAGTATTTT. It encodes CASSAVDTQYF.

The chain recombines TRBV5-4 with TRBJ2-4, with TRBD1 matching over 8 bases. Germline values: CDR1 SGHNT, CDR2 YYREEE (reference sequence). With 2 bases clipped from V and 0 bases from J, the junction kept 4 bases outside the gene matches. The CDR3 is 16 amino acids. CDR3 region: CASSFGQGLAKNIQYF. CDR3 sequence (DNA): TGTGCCAGCAGCTTCGGACAGGGTTTAGCCAAAAACATTCAGTACTTC.

This clone was counted a single time. The chain couples TRBV27 to TRBJ2-2; 7 bases agree with TRBD1. Germline assignment: CDR1 MNHEY and CDR2 SMNVEV (reference sequence). The V segment lost 6 bases and the J segment 5 bases; nucleotides outside the gene matches: 15. There are 17 residues in the CDR3. The CDR3: CASSLQPGQLLTGELFF. CDR3 nucleotide sequence: TGTGCCAGCAGCCTCCAACCGGGACAGCTACTAACCGGGGAGCTGTTTTTT.

The chain uses TRBV19 and TRBJ2-5, with unresolved D. CDR3 length: 15 residues. V shed 4 bases and J shed 0 bases, with 12 bases lying between them. CDR1 and CDR2 from the germline V gene are LNHDA and SQIVND (reference sequence). CDR3 nucleotides: TGTGCCAGTAGTACCTCCACTTGGTACCAAGAGACCCAGTACTTC. This translates into CASSTSTWYQETQYF.

The chain has TRBV15 and TRBJ2-3; TRBD2 matches 9 bases. The V gene end was trimmed by 1 base and the J gene end by 3 bases; junction bases not matched to a gene: 2. There are 15 residues in the CDR3. Germline CDR1 and CDR2: LNHNV and YYDKDF (reference sequence). In DNA, the CDR3 is TGTGCCACCAGCAGAGGTAGCGGGAGTACAGATACGCAGTATTTT. It is translated as CATSRGSGSTDTQYF.

This rearrangement joins TRBV27 to TRBJ2-4; D perhaps matches TRBD2 (6 bases). CDR1 and CDR2 from the germline V gene are MNHEY and SMNVEV (reference sequence). V dropped 6 bases and J dropped 1 base, with 16 bases sitting between them. This CDR3 is 16 amino acids long. CDR3: CASSQESRGAKNIQYF. CDR3 nucleotides: TGTGCCAGCAGCCAAGAAAGCCGGGGGGCCAAAAACATTCAGTACTTC.

This chain joins TRBV19 and TRBJ1-6; D is possibly TRBD1 (5 bases). This CDR3 is built from 16 residues. Germline values: CDR1 LNHDA, CDR2 SQIVND (reference sequence). The V end was cut by 3 bases, the J end by 4 bases, with 13 bases between. Here the CDR3 reads CASSIEGRNYNSPLHF. The CDR3 DNA reads as TGTGCCAGTAGTATCGAGGGGAGGAATTATAATTCACCCCTCCACTTT.

This sequence joins TRBV4-2 and TRBJ1-1, with TRBD1 matching over 7 bases. Germline loops: CDR1 LGHNA, CDR2 YNFKEQ. This CDR3 region has 15 residues. With 4 bases clipped from V and 1 base from J, the junction kept 6 bases outside the gene matches. The CDR3 here is CASSLGGTENTEAFF. The CDR3 DNA follows: TGTGCCAGCAGCCTAGGGGGGACAGAGAACACTGAAGCTTTCTTT.

The chain recombines TRBV6-5 with TRBJ2-7, with TRBD2 matching 7 bases. The J segment lost 3 bases and the V segment lost 6 bases, leaving 11 bases of the junction unmatched. CDR3 length equals 15 residues. Germline V gene lookup returns CDR1 MNHEY and CDR2 SVGAGI. This CDR3 is CASSPRVGGGYEQYF. The CDR3 DNA sequence: TGTGCCAGCAGCCCTAGGGTTGGGGGGGGCTACGAGCAGTACTTC.